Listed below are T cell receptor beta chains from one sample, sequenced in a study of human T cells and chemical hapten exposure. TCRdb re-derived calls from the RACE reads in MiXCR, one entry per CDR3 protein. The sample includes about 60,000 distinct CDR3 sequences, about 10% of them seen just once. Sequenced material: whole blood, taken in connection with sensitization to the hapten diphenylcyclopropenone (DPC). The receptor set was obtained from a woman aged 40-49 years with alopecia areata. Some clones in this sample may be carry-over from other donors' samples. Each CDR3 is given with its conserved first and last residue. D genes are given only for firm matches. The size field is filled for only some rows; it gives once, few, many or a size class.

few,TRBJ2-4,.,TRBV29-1,TGCAGCGTTGAGGTTTCGGCAGCTACCACAAACATTCAGTACTTC,CSVEVSAATTNIQYF
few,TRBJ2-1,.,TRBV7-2,TGTGCCAGCAGCTTGGGGTGGAAGGGCAATGAGCAGTTCTTC,CASSLGWKGNEQFF
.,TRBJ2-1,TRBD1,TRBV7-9,TGTGCCAGCAGCTTTAGCCAGGGGGCCAACAATGAGCAGTTCTTC,CASSFSQGANNEQFF
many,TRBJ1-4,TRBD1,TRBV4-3,TGCGCCAGCAGCCAAGCTCAACAGGGGATTGGTTCAACTAATGAAAAACTGTTTTTT,CASSQAQQGIGSTNEKLFF
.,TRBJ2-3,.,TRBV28,TGTGCCGTCCAGGGGAGGGGAGGGGATACGCAGTATTTT,CAVQGRGGDTQYF
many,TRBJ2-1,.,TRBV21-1,TGTGCCAGCAACTTGCGAGTTCCGAGCTCCTACAATGAGCAGTTCTTC,CASNLRVPSSYNEQFF
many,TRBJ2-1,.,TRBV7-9,TGTGCCAGCAGCTTAGAGGGCAGGAAGGGATCCTCGGCTGAGCAGTTCTTC,CASSLEGRKGSSAEQFF
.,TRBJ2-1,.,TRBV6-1,TGTGCCAGCAGTGAATATATGGGTAGTAAGTTCTTC,CASSEYMGSKFF
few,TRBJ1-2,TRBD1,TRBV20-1,TGCAGTGCTAGAGCAAACGGACAGGGCAAGACTTCATATGGCTACACCTTC,CSARANGQGKTSYGYTF
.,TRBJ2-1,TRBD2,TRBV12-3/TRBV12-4,TGTGCCAGCAGTTTAGCACTAGCGGGCTCCAATGAGCAGTTCTTC,CASSLALAGSNEQFF
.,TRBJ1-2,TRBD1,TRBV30,TGTGCCTGCCAGATCGGGGACAGCTATGGCTACACCTTC,CACQIGDSYGYTF
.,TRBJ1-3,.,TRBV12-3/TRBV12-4,TGTGCCAGCAGTTCTCCCCGGACGACAGAAGGATCTGGAAACACCATATATTTT,CASSSPRTTEGSGNTIYF
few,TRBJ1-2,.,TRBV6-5,TGTGCCAGCAGTTACTCGCCAGGGAGTACCTATGGCTACACCTTC,CASSYSPGSTYGYTF
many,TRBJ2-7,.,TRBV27,TGTGCCAGCAGTCGCTTGTCTACCGGGCGAGTCTACGAGCAGTACTTC,CASSRLSTGRVYEQYF
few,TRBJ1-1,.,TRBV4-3,TGCGCCAGCAGCCAAGATAGAACAGCCAACACTGAAGCTTTCTTT,CASSQDRTANTEAFF
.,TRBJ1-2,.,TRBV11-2,TGTGCCAGCAGCTTTAAAGCGCGGATTGGCTATGGCTACACCTTC,CASSFKARIGYGYTF
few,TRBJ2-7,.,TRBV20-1,TGCAGTGCTAGAGACCGATCGGCCAGGGTCGGCGACGAGCAGTACTTC,CSARDRSARVGDEQYF
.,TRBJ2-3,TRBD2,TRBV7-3,TGTGCCAGCAGCGCACAAGGCGGGGGGGCTCCCGATACGCAGTATTTT,CASSAQGGGAPDTQYF
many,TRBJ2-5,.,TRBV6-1,TGTGCCAGCAGTGAATTTGGCGGCAGTACACAAGAGACCCAGTACTTC,CASSEFGGSTQETQYF
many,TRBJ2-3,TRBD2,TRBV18,TGTGCCAGCTCACCACCGGGACTAGCGGGAGGAGTGGGAGATACGCAGTATTTT,CASSPPGLAGGVGDTQYF
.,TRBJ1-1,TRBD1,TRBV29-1,TGCAGCACACATACAGGGGGAGGAAGGGGCCCGAACACTGAAGCTTTCTTT,CSTHTGGGRGPNTEAFF
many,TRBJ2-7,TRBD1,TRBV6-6,TGTGCCAGCAGTTACGGGGACAGTTACGAGCAGTACTTC,CASSYGDSYEQYF
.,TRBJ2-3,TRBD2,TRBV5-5,TGTGCCAGCAGCTTGGAGGGACTAGCGGGAGTAGATACGCAGTATTTT,CASSLEGLAGVDTQYF
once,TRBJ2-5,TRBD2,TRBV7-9,TGTACCCCCGTTCGGGGGGAAGAGACCCAGTACTTC,CTPVRGEETQYF
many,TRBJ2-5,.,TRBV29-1,TGCAGCGTTGAGCCTTCCGAGGGGTTGGAGACCCAGTACTTC,CSVEPSEGLETQYF
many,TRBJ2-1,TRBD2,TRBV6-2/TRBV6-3,TGTGCCAGCAGTTACTCGACCGGGACTAGCGGCTTCAATGAGCAGTTCTTC,CASSYSTGTSGFNEQFF
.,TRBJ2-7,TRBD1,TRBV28,TGTGCCAGCAGTTTGCCGGGACAGGGGGCATACGAGCAGTACTTC,CASSLPGQGAYEQYF
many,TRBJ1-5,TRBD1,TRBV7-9,TGTGCCAGCAGCCGAAATACAGGGGACCATCAGCCCCAGCATTTT,CASSRNTGDHQPQHF
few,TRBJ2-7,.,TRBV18,TGTGCCAGCTCACCATCCCTCGAATCAGGGCAGTACTTC,CASSPSLESGQYF
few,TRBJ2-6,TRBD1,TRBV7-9,TGTGCCACCGGACAGGGGGCTACTGGGGCCAACGTCCTGACTTTC,CATGQGATGANVLTF
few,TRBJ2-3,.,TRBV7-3,TGTGCCAGCAGCGATACTAATAGGGATACGCAGTATTTT,CASSDTNRDTQYF
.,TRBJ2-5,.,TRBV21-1,TGTGCCAGCAGCAACGGACAGGGGGCCGGGGAGACCCAGTACTTC,CASSNGQGAGETQYF
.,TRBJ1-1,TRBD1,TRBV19,TGTGCCAGTAGTGTCGGACAGGGGAAAGGAAACACTGAAGCTTTCTTT,CASSVGQGKGNTEAFF
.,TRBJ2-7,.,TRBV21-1,TGTGCCGGCACCCGAGGAACTAGCGGGTCCCCCTACGAGCAGTACTTC,CAGTRGTSGSPYEQYF
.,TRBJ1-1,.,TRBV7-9,TGTGCCAGCAGCAGGGGGGGCGGAACTGAAGCTTTCTTT,CASSRGGGTEAFF
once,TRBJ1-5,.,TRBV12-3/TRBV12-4,TGTGCCAGCACTGACTCGGTGGAGGGATGGAGTCAGCCCCAGCATTTT,CASTDSVEGWSQPQHF
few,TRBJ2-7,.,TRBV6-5,TGTGCCAGCAGTTACTCGAAAAAGCTGGGGGCCCCCTACGAGCAGTACTTC,CASSYSKKLGAPYEQYF
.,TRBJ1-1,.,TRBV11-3,TGTGCCAGCAGCTTGGGTGAGGGGACTGAAGCTTTCTTT,CASSLGEGTEAFF
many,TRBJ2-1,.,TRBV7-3,TGTGCCAGCAGCTGGTTGGACAGCTCCTACAATGAGCAGTTCTTC,CASSWLDSSYNEQFF
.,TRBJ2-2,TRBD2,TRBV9,TGTGCCAGCAGCCTATCTAGCGGGAAATACACCGGGGAGCTGTTTTTT,CASSLSSGKYTGELFF
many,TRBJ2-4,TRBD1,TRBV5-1,TGCGCCAGCAGCTCGACAGGGGGCCCTAACATCATTCAGTACTTC,CASSSTGGPNIIQYF
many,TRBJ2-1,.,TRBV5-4,TGTGCCAGCAGTTCCCCTCGGGGTAGCGGAGACAATGAGCAGTTCTTC,CASSSPRGSGDNEQFF
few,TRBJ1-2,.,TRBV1,TGCACCAGCAGCCAAGATCCTGGGAACCCATATGGCTACACCTTC,CTSSQDPGNPYGYTF
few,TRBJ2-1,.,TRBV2,TGTGCCAGCCTGGCAAGCTCCTACAATGAGCAGTTCTTC,CASLASSYNEQFF
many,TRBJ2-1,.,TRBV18,TGTGCCAGCTCACCACTTATTTGGGGGAATGAGCAGTTCTTC,CASSPLIWGNEQFF
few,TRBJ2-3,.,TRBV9,TGTGCCAGCAGTGGGGGGGGCGCAGATACGCAGTATTTT,CASSGGGADTQYF
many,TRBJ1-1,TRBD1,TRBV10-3,TGTGCCATCAGTACGCAACAGGGGAAGAACACTGAAGCTTTCTTT,CAISTQQGKNTEAFF
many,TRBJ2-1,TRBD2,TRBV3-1,TGTGCCAGCAGCAGGCTAGCGGTCTCCTACAATGAGCAGTTCTTC,CASSRLAVSYNEQFF
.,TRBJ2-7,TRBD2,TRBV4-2,TGTGCCAGCAGCCACCACCGGGACCCGGGGGGCTACGAGCAGTACTTC,CASSHHRDPGGYEQYF
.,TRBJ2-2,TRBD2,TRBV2,TGTGCCAGCAGTGGGGGGACTACGAACACCGGGGAGCTGTTTTTT,CASSGGTTNTGELFF
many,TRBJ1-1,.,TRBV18,TGTGCCAGCTCACCAGTGGCGAACACTGAAGCTTTCTTT,CASSPVANTEAFF
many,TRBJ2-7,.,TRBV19,TGTGCCAGTAGTCCATCCGGAAGTCCCCACGAGCAGTACTTC,CASSPSGSPHEQYF
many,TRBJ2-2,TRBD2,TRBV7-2,TGTGCCAGCAGCTTTTTAGCGGGAGACACCGGGGAGCTGTTTTTT,CASSFLAGDTGELFF
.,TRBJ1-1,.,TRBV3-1,TGTGCCAGCAGCCCAAGAGGAGGTGGAAGCACTGAATCTTTCTTT,CASSPRGGGSTESFF
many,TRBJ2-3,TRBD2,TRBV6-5,TGTGCCAGCAGACCCGGGACTAGCGGGGGGGGAGATACGCAGTATTTT,CASRPGTSGGGDTQYF
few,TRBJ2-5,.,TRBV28,TGTGCCAGCAGTTTGGAGTGGAGTAGGGCAGAGACCCAGTACTTC,CASSLEWSRAETQYF